This TCR beta chain was identified during a study of blood T cell repertoires in COVID-19. The wider study: Whether acute or convalescent, the COVID-19 samples came from the United States, Italy and Spain.

Authors' processing steps: Amplification of reference gene primers provided the estimated nucleated cell counts. TCRdb's copy holds only in-frame clones and misses some; the assay was immunoSEQ multiplex PCR. That table is the source of V, J and clone size, and D and trimming were worked out from the DNA. The data hold tens of thousands of clones, with about 90% observed a single time. CDR1 is LNHNV, CDR2 YYDKDF, per germline (reference sequence). The junction had 16 bases not matched to a gene; V was cut back by 2 bases and J by 8 bases. The CDR3 runs to 17 residues. The gene calls are TRBV15 and TRBJ1-1; 8 nucleotides align to TRBD1. Material: peripheral blood. The receptor was derived from a human donor in a cohort sampled during active COVID-19. CDR3 protein: CATSRLPNRQGAREAFF. The CDR3 region has the DNA TGTGCCACCAGCAGATTACCAAACCGGCAGGGGGCGAGAGAAGCTTTCTTT.